This paragraph reports one T cell receptor (beta chain). Clones were read by immunoSEQ multiplex PCR, and TCRdb kept only the in-frame ones, dropping some. The sample includes fewer than 250,000 clones, more than 75% of them seen just once. This record comes from a study of blood T cell repertoires in COVID-19. Overall study context: Samples taken during acute and convalescent COVID-19 were collected in the United States, Italy and Spain.

Looked up from germline, CDR1 is MNHEY and CDR2 is SVGEGT. Trimming took 7 bases from V and 1 from J, leaving 16 bases between them. The CDR3 extends over 15 amino acids. The sample was peripheral blood. This chain joins TRBV6-2 or TRBV6-3 and TRBJ1-1; maybe TRBD1 (5 bases). This TCR was recovered from a man aged 35-49 years with acute or convalescent COVID-19. CDR3 DNA sequence: TGTGCCAGCATCCCACCGGGACTAGGGAACACTGAAGCTTTCTTT. This sequence encodes CASIPPGLGNTEAFF.